These 25 T cell receptor beta chains were all obtained from the same sample, sequenced in a study of ipilimumab plus nivolumab after autologous stem cell transplantation. Sequenced by immunoSEQ multiplex PCR; TCRdb stores in-frame clones only, minus some. The sample carries approximately 16,000 clones, roughly 74% recorded once. The sample here was PBMCs, taken in a trial of ipilimumab plus nivolumab as post-transplant consolidation. Every receptor here comes from a male donor with primary mediastinal lymphoma.

This clone is labeled as large. The chain has TRBV20-1 and TRBJ2-1; D gene ambiguous. V was trimmed by 2 bases and J by 6 bases, leaving 5 bases between them. There are 11 residues in the CDR3. Germline CDR1 reads DFQATT; CDR2 reads SNEGSKA (reference sequence). CDR3 nucleotides: TGCAGTGCTAGACCGGTCAATGAGCAGTTCTTC. This encodes CSARPVNEQFF.

The gene calls are TRBV7-9 and TRBJ2-7, with D perhaps given as TRBD1 or TRBD2 (6 bases each). Germline CDR1 reads SEHNR; CDR2 reads FQNEAQ (reference sequence). Trimming removed 8 bases at V and 6 bases at J, with 17 bases between. The CDR3 contains 13 residues. CDR3 DNA sequence: TGTGCCAGCGAAGGGGGGCTAGTCGGCGAGCAGTACTTC. Its protein product is CASEGGLVGEQYF.

This clone was observed a few times. The V call is TRBV28, the J call TRBJ2-2; D call uncertain. V was trimmed by 5 bases and J by 2 bases, leaving 3 bases between them. CDR1 is MDHEN, CDR2 SYDVKM, per germline. The CDR3 length is 12 residues. The CDR3 nucleotides read TGTGCCAGCAGTGTTAACACCGGGGAGCTGTTTTTT. Translated: CASSVNTGELFF. The whole variable domain, filled in from reference TRBV28 and TRBJ2-2, reads DVKVTQSSRYLVKRTGEKVFLECVQDMDHENMFWYRQDPGLGLRLIYFSYDVKMKEKGDIPEGYSVSREKKERFSLILESASTNQTSMYLCASSVNTGELFFGEGSRLTVL.

The chain recombines TRBV21-1 with TRBJ2-7. TRBV21-1 is flagged as a pseudogene. This CDR3 contains 13 residues. CDR3 nucleotide sequence: TGTGCCAGCAGCCCTCGTGGGGGCTACGAGCAGTACTTC. Its protein is CASSPRGGYEQYF.

The gene calls are TRBV5-1 and TRBJ2-5; D is unclear. Trimming removed 0 bases at V and 4 bases at J, with 7 bases between. This CDR3 comprises 13 residues. The germline V gene encodes CDR1 SGHRS and CDR2 YFSETQ. The CDR3 DNA follows: TGCGCCAGCAGCTTGGACGATGGAGAGACCCAGTACTTC. This sequence encodes CASSLDDGETQYF.

The rearrangement joins TRBV15 to TRBJ2-5; no reliable D call. Per the germline V gene, CDR1 is LNHNV and CDR2 is YYDKDF (reference sequence). The CDR3 covers 14 residues. V was clipped by 3 bases and J by 2 bases, with 10 bases between them. CDR3 DNA sequence: TGTGCCACCAGCAGGAAGATCGGTCAAGAGACCCAGTACTTC. Its protein product is CATSRKIGQETQYF.

The chain has TRBV18 and TRBJ2-7; 7 positions agree with TRBD1. The CDR3 covers 15 residues. The V and J ends lost 0 bases and 3 bases, in that order; junction bases with no gene match: 5. Germline V gives CDR1 KGHSH, CDR2 LQKENI. The CDR3 nucleotides are TGTGCCAGCTCACCACCGACGACAGGGCGCTACGAGCAGTACTTC. Translating it yields CASSPPTTGRYEQYF.

This clone turned up a few times. One junction end does not reproduce the germline sequence, and a read error may be involved. The chain has TRBV7-7 and TRBJ2-2; weak D call: TRBD2 (6 bases). The CDR3 is 16 amino acids. Germline CDR1 SSHAT, CDR2 FNYEAQ (reference sequence). CDR3 region: CASSLAPREFTGELFF. The CDR3 DNA is TGTGCTAGCAGCTTAGCGCCCCGGGAGTTTACCGGGGAGCTGTTTTTT.

The rearrangement joins TRBV5-1 to TRBJ2-2; 8 bases fit TRBD2. The CDR3 is 15 amino acids. CDR1 and CDR2 from the germline V gene are SGHRS and YFSETQ. V trimming: 1 base; J trimming: 1 base; junction bases outside the gene matches: 0. CDR3 sequence reads: CASSLTSGNTGELFF. Written as DNA, the CDR3 is TGCGCCAGCAGCTTGACTAGCGGGAACACCGGGGAGCTGTTTTTT.

This chain connects TRBV28 to TRBJ1-2; perhaps TRBD1 as D (6 bases). CDR3 length: 13 amino acids. Trimming pared 2 bases from V and 3 bases from J, leaving 7 bases between. Germline CDR1 and CDR2: MDHEN and SYDVKM. The CDR3 region is CASSLKGDYGYTF. DNA of the CDR3: TGTGCCAGCAGTTTAAAGGGGGACTATGGCTACACCTTC.

This clone came up once. DNA for the CDR3: TGTGCCGGTACAGGACCGGGGCTTAACTCTGGAAACACCATATATTTT. This translates into CAGTGPGLNSGNTIYF. The J gene is TRBJ1-3, the V gene TRBV5-4; tentatively, D is TRBD1 (5 bases). This CDR3 is 16 amino acids long. Looked up from germline, CDR1 is SGHNT and CDR2 is YYREEE (reference sequence). V gave up 10 bases and J gave up 0 bases, with 20 bases separating them. Variable domain in full (rest from reference TRBV5-4 and TRBJ1-3): ETGVTQSPTHLIKTRGQQVTLRCSSQSGHNTVSWYQQALGQGPQFIFQYYREEENGRGNFPPRFSGLQFPNYSSELNVNALELDDSALYLCAGTGPGLNSGNTIYFGEGSWLTVV.

This clone was counted a few times. The chain is built from TRBV9 and TRBJ1-2; D not certain. Germline CDR1 SGDLS, CDR2 YYNGEE. The CDR3 consists of 15 residues. V gave up 0 bases and J gave up 8 bases, with 17 bases separating them. Here the CDR3 DNA reads TGTGCCAGCAGCGTAGAAGGGAAAATCAACGTAGGCTACACCTTC. Translating it yields CASSVEGKINVGYTF.

The genes are TRBV9 and TRBJ2-7; D possibly matches TRBD1 or TRBD2 (6 bases each). The CDR3 contains 15 residues. Germline V lookup: CDR1 SGDLS, CDR2 YYNGEE. Trimming took off 0 bases at V and 5 bases at J, with 15 bases between the two ends. The CDR3 region is CASSVGWQGTHEQYF. The CDR3 DNA reads as TGTGCCAGCAGCGTAGGTTGGCAGGGGACTCACGAGCAGTACTTC. Full variable domain (outside the CDR3, taken from reference TRBV9 and TRBJ2-7): DSGVTQTPKHLITATGQRVTLRCSPRSGDLSVYWYQQSLDQGLQFLIQYYNGEERAKGNILERFSAQQFPDLHSELNLSSLELGDSALYFCASSVGWQGTHEQYFGPGTRLTVT.

This clone has just a few counts. The V gene is TRBV5-6, the J gene TRBJ2-5, with D possibly being TRBD1 or TRBD2 (5 bases each). CDR1 and CDR2 (germline): SGHDT, YYEEEE. The germline V and J ends were trimmed by 4 bases and 5 bases, with 12 bases remaining between them. The CDR3 is 13 residues long. The CDR3 coding sequence is TGTGCCAGCAGCCCGGGACGGAGGGAGACCCAGTACTTC. Protein product: CASSPGRRETQYF.

The chain uses TRBV18 and TRBJ2-1; perhaps TRBD2 as D (6 bases). The germline V and J ends were trimmed by 2 bases and 10 bases, with 18 bases remaining between them. This CDR3 is 15 amino acids long. Germline assignment: CDR1 KGHSH and CDR2 LQKENI. The CDR3 reads CASSPGGVKTGEQFF. The DNA for the CDR3 is TGTGCCAGCTCACCAGGCGGGGTAAAAACAGGAGAGCAGTTCTTC.

Only a few counts were recorded for this clone. The chain is built from TRBV7-2 and TRBJ1-6, with TRBD1 identical over 8 bases. The V segment lost 5 bases and the J segment 8 bases; nucleotides outside the gene matches: 14. Germline V CDR1 and CDR2: SGHTA, FQGNSA. The CDR3 is 17 residues long. The CDR3 DNA reads TGTGCCAGCAGCCCTCGGACAGGGTCCGGTAGTTATTCACCCCTCCACTTT. As protein: CASSPRTGSGSYSPLHF. Full variable domain (remainder filled in from reference TRBV7-2 and TRBJ1-6): GAGVSQSPSNKVTEKGKDVELRCDPISGHTALYWYRQSLGQGLEFLIYFQGNSAPDKSGLPSDRFSAERTGGSVSTLTIQRTQQEDSAVYLCASSPRTGSGSYSPLHFGNGTRLTVT.

The rearrangement joins TRBV19 to TRBJ2-7, with 7 bases matching TRBD2. Germline values: CDR1 LNHDA, CDR2 SQIVND (reference sequence). V lost 5 bases and J lost 8; bases outside the gene matches: 12. The CDR3 totals 14 residues. The chain's CDR3 is CASSDRGRAPQQYF. CDR3 DNA: TGTGCCAGTAGTGACAGAGGGAGGGCCCCTCAGCAGTACTTC. The complete variable domain, with remaining parts taken from reference TRBV19 and TRBJ2-7, reads DGGITQSPKYLFRKEGQNVTLSCEQNLNHDAMYWYRQDPGQGLRLIYYSQIVNDFQKGDIAEGYSVSREKKESFPLTVTSAQKNPTAFYLCASSDRGRAPQQYFGPGTRLTVT.

This clone was seen a few times. V usage is TRBV14 and J usage is TRBJ2-5; no reliable D call. Trimming pared 4 bases from V and 2 bases from J, leaving 11 bases between. The CDR3 has 14 amino acids. From germline, CDR1 is SGHDN and CDR2 FVKESK. The CDR3 nucleotides are TGTGCCAGCAGCCCTGGACGGATTCAAGAGACCCAGTACTTC. Its translation: CASSPGRIQETQYF. Looking up the rest from reference TRBV14 and TRBJ2-5 gives the full variable domain: EAGVTQFPSHSVIEKGQTVTLRCDPISGHDNLYWYRRVMGKEIKFLLHFVKESKQDESGMPNNRFLAERTGGTYSTLKVQPAELEDSGVYFCASSPGRIQETQYFGPGTRLLVL.

This chain links TRBV5-4 with TRBJ1-4; no firm D call. CDR1 is SGHNT, CDR2 YYREEE, per germline (reference sequence). This CDR3 is built from 15 residues. V was cut by 3 bases and J by 0 bases, with 9 bases left in between. The CDR3 DNA reads TGTGCCAGCAGCTCTGAACTTGCAACTAATGAAAAACTGTTTTTT. Translation gives CASSSELATNEKLFF.

The genes are TRBV7-9 and TRBJ1-1, with D possibly being TRBD1 (5 bases). Trimming cost V 1 base and J 11 bases, with 17 bases left between them. The CDR3 contains 14 residues. Germline CDR1 and CDR2: SEHNR and FQNEAQ (reference sequence). The CDR3 protein is CASSLGRLGTKAFF. The CDR3 DNA reads as TGTGCCAGCAGCTTAGGACGCTTGGGGACTAAGGCTTTCTTT.

This chain connects TRBV23-1 to TRBJ2-7; 10 bases are a match to TRBD1. TRBV23-1 is given ORF status, its function remaining uncertain. V lost 4 bases, J lost 0 bases, and 9 bases stayed unmatched. The CDR3 is 17 amino acids. The chain's CDR3 is CASSLLSRTGGSYEQYF. The CDR3 nucleotides read TGCGCCAGCAGTCTCCTCTCCCGGACAGGGGGCTCCTACGAGCAGTACTTC.

The gene calls are TRBV10-3 and TRBJ1-1; the match to TRBD1 covers 10 bases. V gave up 4 bases and J gave up 7 bases; unmatched junction bases: 3. The CDR3 runs 13 residues. Germline assignment: CDR1 ENHRY and CDR2 SYGVKD. The CDR3 DNA reads TGTGCCATCAGTGCTGGGACAGGGGATGAAGCTTTCTTT. As protein: CAISAGTGDEAFF.

The chain couples TRBV18 to TRBJ2-5; D ambiguous. The CDR3 spans 14 residues. The ends were cut back, 2 bases at V and 3 bases at J, with 10 bases in the middle. The V gene's germline CDR1 is KGHSH and CDR2 LQKENI. The CDR3 reads CASSPRASKETQYF. DNA for the CDR3: TGTGCCAGCTCACCAAGGGCTAGTAAAGAGACCCAGTACTTC.

This clone has more than one count but fewer than ten. CDR3 nucleotide sequence: TGTGCCAGTAGTATGGTGACCGGGACAGGGGGTCAGCCCCAGCATTTT. Encoded protein: CASSMVTGTGGQPQHF. The V gene is TRBV19, the J gene TRBJ1-5, with TRBD1 matching 11 bases. Germline V lookup: CDR1 LNHDA, CDR2 SQIVND (reference sequence). The CDR3 extends over 16 amino acids. After removal of 3 bases from V and 6 bases from J, the junction contained 7 bases not matched to a gene.

This chain uses TRBV7-9 with TRBJ2-1, with D unclear. V was cut by 1 base and J by 6 bases, with 13 bases left in between. The germline gives CDR1 SEHNR, CDR2 FQNEAQ (reference sequence). This CDR3 is built from 15 residues. The CDR3 bases are TGTGCCAGCAGCTTAGGTTGGGCTAGAATCAATGAGCAGTTCTTC. The encoded protein is CASSLGWARINEQFF.